These T cell receptor beta chains were read from a single sample in a study of high-grade serous ovarian cancer treatment subgroups. Here immunoSEQ multiplex PCR was the method, and the copy in TCRdb shows in-frame clones only, minus some. The sample consists of about 5,700 clones, around 80% of them appearing once. The specimen was tumor tissue. The origin of the receptors is a human donor with high-grade serous ovarian cancer. CDR3s leave out the opening cysteine and the closing phenylalanine or tryptophan.

>TRBV19|TRBJ2-1
ASSVTGTSGVSSYNEQF
>TRBV30|TRBJ2-7
AWRRSPLSYEQY
>TRBV19|TRBJ1-2
ASSSDNRGLLGYT
>TRBV4-1|TRBJ2-2
ASSQEGAGGVVTGELF
>TRBV7-6|TRBJ1-1
ASSLARGNTEAF
>TRBV9|TRBJ2-3
ASSVGGTDTQY
>TRBV27|TRBJ2-7
ASSSEPGSYEQY
>TRBV11-2|TRBJ1-2
ASSSGGNYGYT
>TRBV5-5|TRBJ2-2
ASSPRTSGNTGELF
>TRBV10-3|TRBJ2-1
AISDFRQDNEQF
>TRBV5-6|TRBJ1-5
ASSLTAGGNQPQH